The subject of this entry is one T cell receptor (delta chain). This sample stems from a study of gamma-delta T cells after stem cell transplantation. The CDR3 is made up of 15 amino acids. The V gene end was trimmed by 1 base and the J gene end by 6 bases; junction bases not matched to a gene: 5. Germline V gives CDR1 GEAIGNYY, CDR2 EKD. TCRdb reanalysed the RT-PCR reads with CATT. The sample has about 2,000 delta-chain clones, about 6% seen once. The sample was gamma-delta T cells. This chain connects TRDV2 to TRDJ1, with 12 nucleotides matching TRDD3. This clonotype originated in a human donor. It is not recorded whose cells these are; they may come from a transplant donor. The CDR3 nucleotides read TGTGCCTGTGACACTCTACTGGGGGATACCTATAAACTCATCTTT. Translation gives CACDTLLGDTYKLIF.